One and the same sample provided the 27 T cell receptor beta chains below, sequenced in a study of blood T cell repertoires in COVID-19. The method was immunoSEQ multiplex PCR; TCRdb's version includes in-frame clones alone and lacks a portion of them. Among over 200,000 clones listed, about 85% were seen once. The sequenced sample consisted of PBMCs or T cells enriched from blood (not recorded which). These receptors were taken from a man aged 25 to 45 who had recovered from COVID-19.

The rearrangement joins TRBV4-3 to TRBJ2-5, with 11 bases aligning to TRBD1. J gave up 5 bases and V 1 base, and 0 bases lay outside the gene matches. Germline values: CDR1 LGHNA, CDR2 YSLEER. This CDR3 comprises 14 residues. The CDR3 nucleotides are TGCGCCAGCAGCCAAGGGACAGGGGGCGAGACCCAGTACTTC. It codes for CASSQGTGGETQYF.

The gene calls are TRBV3-1 (or the pseudogene TRBV3-2) and TRBJ1-6; D unclear. The CDR3 length is 15 residues. The ends were cut back, 3 bases at V and 0 bases at J, with 6 bases in the middle. Germline loops: CDR1 LGHDT, CDR2 YNNKEL (reference sequence). In nucleotides, the CDR3 is TGTGCCAGCAGCCAGGGGAGCTCCTATAATTCACCCCTCCACTTT. Amino acid sequence: CASSQGSSYNSPLHF.

The CDR3 protein is CASSSPQGNTEAFF. The DNA for the CDR3 is TGTGCCAGCAGCTCGCCTCAGGGGAACACTGAAGCTTTCTTT. The chain has TRBV13 and TRBJ1-1, with TRBD1 as a possible D gene (5 bases). Germline CDR1 and CDR2: PRHDT and FYEKMQ (reference sequence). The CDR3 is 14 amino acids. Trimming cost V 4 bases and J 1 base, with 10 bases left between them.

The V gene is TRBV6-1, the J gene TRBJ1-6; a weak D match, TRBD1 (5 bases). CDR1 MNHNS and CDR2 SASEGT come from the germline V gene. The length of the CDR3 is 14 residues. Trimming took off 3 bases at V and 10 bases at J, with 13 bases between the two ends. CDR3 nucleotides: TGTGCCAGCAGTGAGGGCAGGGCCTTCTCACCCCTCCACTTT. Translated: CASSEGRAFSPLHF.

V gene TRBV10-3 combines with J gene TRBJ2-7; 7 bases fit TRBD1. This CDR3 region has 13 residues. CDR1 and CDR2 (germline): ENHRY, SYGVKD. With 7 bases clipped from V and 0 bases from J, the junction kept 3 bases outside the gene matches. CDR3 coding DNA: TGTGCCATCAACGGGGACAGCTCCTACGAGCAGTACTTC. Amino acids: CAINGDSSYEQYF.

The chain combines TRBV30 with TRBJ1-6; D uncertain. Germline V gene sequence: CDR1 GTSNPN, CDR2 SVGIG (reference sequence). The CDR3 is 15 amino acids. The V gene lost 4 bases and the J gene lost 10 bases, with 20 bases spanning the gap. CDR3 coding DNA: TGTGCCTGGACCGTCCGACGGCTTGACAAGTCACCCCTCCACTTT. It yields the protein CAWTVRRLDKSPLHF.

The V and J genes are TRBV7-9 and TRBJ1-2; D is possibly TRBD1 (5 bases). Germline V gives CDR1 SEHNR, CDR2 FQNEAQ (reference sequence). The CDR3 is 15 amino acids. Trimming removed 5 bases from V and 5 bases from J, with 18 bases in between. The CDR3 region has the DNA TGTGCCAGCAGCCCACTACAACGGGGGGGTTATGGCTACACCTTC. Its protein is CASSPLQRGGYGYTF.

The chain has TRBV13 and TRBJ1-2; D unclear. V lost 3 bases, J lost 0 bases, and 5 bases lay in between. Germline V gives CDR1 PRHDT, CDR2 FYEKMQ (reference sequence). This CDR3 has 13 amino acids. This CDR3 reads CASSFSSNYGYTF. In DNA form, the CDR3 reads TGTGCCAGCAGCTTTTCATCTAACTATGGCTACACCTTC.

This clone was detected only once. The J gene is TRBJ2-3, the V gene TRBV5-1, with 10 bases fitting TRBD2. CDR1 is SGHRS, CDR2 YFSETQ, per germline. The CDR3 runs 16 residues. V shed 4 bases and J 5 bases; nucleotides not matched to a gene: 10. The CDR3 nucleotides read TGCGCCAGCAGCCCGGAGCCTAGCGGGAGTTTAGATACGCAGTATTTT. Its protein product is CASSPEPSGSLDTQYF.

Remarks on this clone: This CDR3 is also generated by other DNA sequences in the sample. The chain uses TRBV7-8 and TRBJ2-7; no clear D gene. Trimming shortened V by 5 bases and J by 1 base, and 6 bases separated the two germline ends. Germline CDR1 is SGHVS and CDR2 is FQNEAQ. The CDR3 contains 12 residues. The CDR3 region has the DNA TGTGCCAGCAGCCCCAGTTCCTACGAGCAGTACTTC. Amino acid sequence: CASSPSSYEQYF.

The chain carries TRBV23-1 and TRBJ2-1; 11 bases align to TRBD1. TRBV23-1 falls under the ORF class, with uncertain function. This CDR3 spans 16 amino acids. V was pared by 7 bases and J by 9 bases, with 14 bases of the junction left unmatched. CDR3 in amino acids: CASIWIRDRGGGEQFF. The DNA of the CDR3 is TGCGCCAGCATCTGGATCCGGGACAGGGGGGGAGGTGAGCAGTTCTTC.

The V and J genes are TRBV19 and TRBJ1-1; the match to TRBD1 covers 7 bases. The germline V gene has CDR1 LNHDA and CDR2 SQIVND (reference sequence). The CDR3 spans 14 residues. V lost 8 bases to trimming and J lost 0 bases; unmatched junction nucleotides: 6. The CDR3 nucleotides read TGTGCCAGTCACCGACAGGGACTGAACACTGAAGCTTTCTTT. Residues: CASHRQGLNTEAFF.

The chain joins TRBV30 to TRBJ1-2; TRBD1 might be the D (5 bases). Germline CDR1 is GTSNPN and CDR2 is SVGIG (reference sequence). Between the trimmed V and J ends, which lost 2 bases and 10 bases, there was a span of 17 bases. The CDR3 covers 13 residues. The CDR3 reads CAWSPATTVVYTF. CDR3 DNA sequence: TGTGCCTGGAGTCCAGCAACGACAGTTGTCTACACCTTC.

The chain uses TRBV7-9 and TRBJ1-3; possible D gene TRBD1, 5 bases. Per the germline V gene, CDR1 is SEHNR and CDR2 is FQNEAQ (reference sequence). The V gene lost 2 bases and the J gene lost 4 bases, with 12 bases spanning the gap. The CDR3 length is 15 residues. CDR3 coding DNA: TGTGCCAGCAGCTTATCCCCGACAGCCGGAAACACCATATATTTT. Its translation is CASSLSPTAGNTIYF.

This clone came up a few times. The rearrangement links TRBV7-2 to TRBJ1-5; a possible D gene is TRBD1 (5 bases). The CDR3 contains 13 residues. Germline V gene sequence: CDR1 SGHTA, CDR2 FQGNSA. V was cut by 5 bases and J by 7 bases, with 12 bases left in between. CDR3 sequence: CASSLHQGQPQHF. The CDR3 DNA reads TGTGCCAGCAGCCTCCATCAGGGACAGCCCCAGCATTTT.

This rearrangement joins TRBV9 to TRBJ1-6, with TRBD1 matching 8 bases. Losses at the gene ends were 3 bases for V and 7 bases for J; bases not matched to a gene: 6. The CDR3 is 15 residues long. Germline CDR1 is SGDLS and CDR2 is YYNGEE. CDR3 sequence (DNA): TGTGCCAGCAGCGGGTCGGGACAGGAAAATTCACCCCTCCACTTT. Translating gives CASSGSGQENSPLHF.

This chain joins TRBV9 and TRBJ2-7, with D perhaps matching TRBD1 (6 bases). The CDR3 has 14 amino acids. V lost 4 bases and J 7 bases, leaving 18 bases between the germline ends. The germline CDR1 and CDR2 sequences are SGDLS and YYNGEE. CDR3 in amino acids: CASSSGERAREQYF. For the CDR3, the DNA is TGTGCCAGCAGCTCAGGGGAGAGGGCGCGAGAGCAGTACTTC.

This clone was counted once. CDR3 sequence: CASSLGGTSVLSEQFF. Here the CDR3 DNA reads TGTGCCAGCAGTCTAGGAGGGACTAGCGTTCTCTCTGAGCAGTTCTTC. The rearrangement joins TRBV2 to TRBJ2-1, with 10 nucleotides matching TRBD2. After removal of 5 bases from V and 9 bases from J, the junction contained 13 bases not matched to a gene. The CDR3 sequence is 16 residues long. Germline values: CDR1 SNHLY, CDR2 FYNNEI. Looking up the rest from reference TRBV2 and TRBJ2-1 gives the full variable domain: EPEVTQTPSHQVTQMGQEVILRCVPISNHLYFYWYRQILGQKVEFLVSFYNNEISEKSEIFDDQFSVERPDGSNFTLKIRSTKLEDSAMYFCASSLGGTSVLSEQFFGPGTRLTVL.

The chain carries TRBV7-2 and TRBJ2-7; TRBD1 matches at 9 bases. After removal of 5 bases from V and 3 bases from J, the junction contained 8 bases not matched to a gene. The CDR3 totals 15 residues. Germline values: CDR1 SGHTA, CDR2 FQGNSA. The CDR3 DNA is TGTGCCAGCAGCCAACTCGGGGACAGGGACTACGAGCAGTACTTC. Its translation: CASSQLGDRDYEQYF.

The chain couples TRBV10-1 to TRBJ1-1, with D unresolved. Germline V gives CDR1 WNHNN, CDR2 SYGVQD (reference sequence). Deletions cut 3 bases from V and 0 bases from J, with 11 bases between. This CDR3 contains 15 residues. CDR3 loop: CASSDRGIMNTEAFF. CDR3 bases: TGCGCCAGCAGTGACCGGGGAATCATGAACACTGAAGCTTTCTTT.

This clone showed up just once. Different DNA sequences within this sample yield the same CDR3. The genes are TRBV7-2 and TRBJ1-5; a possible D gene is TRBD1 (5 bases). Looked up from germline, CDR1 is SGHTA and CDR2 is FQGNSA. This CDR3 has 14 amino acids. V was trimmed by 5 bases and J by 2 bases, leaving 10 bases between them. The chain's CDR3 is CASSLQGGNQPQHF. CDR3 DNA: TGTGCCAGCAGCCTACAAGGGGGCAATCAGCCCCAGCATTTT.

The rearrangement links TRBV24-1 to TRBJ2-1; possibly TRBD2 for D (5 bases). Germline CDR1 reads KGHDR; CDR2 reads SFDVKD. The CDR3 is made up of 14 amino acids. The V end lost 4 bases, the J end lost 7 bases, and 13 bases lay between the germline ends. For the CDR3, the DNA is TGTGCCACCAGTGACTACGGGGTCCGGAATGAGCAGTTCTTC. Its translation: CATSDYGVRNEQFF.

This clone occurred once. This chain joins TRBV28 and TRBJ2-4, with a possible D match to TRBD1 (6 bases). The CDR3 covers 14 residues. Trimming left V 6 bases short and J 8 bases short, with 17 bases between. Germline CDR1 is MDHEN and CDR2 is SYDVKM. The CDR3 is CASRPPSGVHIQYF. CDR3 DNA sequence: TGTGCCAGCAGACCCCCTTCAGGGGTGCACATTCAGTACTTC.

The chain joins TRBV7-2 to TRBJ2-3; possibly TRBD2 for D (6 bases). Trimming removed 4 bases at V and 6 bases at J, with 14 bases between. The germline V gene has CDR1 SGHTA and CDR2 FQGNSA. This CDR3 region has 14 residues. The CDR3 DNA sequence: TGTGCCAGCAGCTCTCCGGTTCGGGGGGATACGCAGTATTTT. Translation gives CASSSPVRGDTQYF.

In its sample, this clone was seen once. The V and J genes are TRBV5-4 and TRBJ1-2; 8 bases align to TRBD1. Trimming cost V 3 bases and J 8 bases; bases outside gene matches: 6. The length of the CDR3 is 13 residues. Germline CDR1 and CDR2: SGHNT and YYREEE (reference sequence). DNA of the CDR3: TGTGCCAGCAGCTCTGGACAGGGAAAAGGCTACACCTTC. Translation: CASSSGQGKGYTF.

This clone was counted between two and nine times. The CDR3, as DNA: TGTGCCAGCAGGTCCCGTGGCCGTCTCAAAGATACGCAGTATTTT. Its translation is CASRSRGRLKDTQYF. The V and J genes are TRBV6-5 and TRBJ2-3, with D unresolved. V was cut by 6 bases and J by 5 bases, with 18 bases left in between. This CDR3 comprises 15 residues. The V gene's germline CDR1 is MNHEY and CDR2 SVGAGI.

V is TRBV19 and J is TRBJ1-5; TRBD1 aligns across 9 bases. The J segment lost 9 bases and the V segment lost 2 bases, leaving 5 bases of the junction unmatched. The CDR3 totals 14 residues. CDR1 is LNHDA and CDR2 is SQIVND in the germline V gene (reference sequence). DNA of the CDR3: TGTGCCAGTAGTATATGGGGACAGGGAGGGCCCCAGCATTTT. Translated: CASSIWGQGGPQHF.